This T cell receptor (beta chain) is from a study of PD-1 blockade in classical Hodgkin lymphoma. Study-level points and caveats: Patients newly diagnosed and complete responders had comparable baseline diversity. It was reported that newly diagnosed patients had less baseline TCR diversity than healthy donors. The CD4+ diversity rise by C4D1 was clearest in complete responders.

This clone was seen more than once but under ten times. Antigen specificity is unknown. Sequencing used immunoSEQ multiplex PCR; TCRdb keeps in-frame clones, though not all of them. This sample has almost 100,000 clones, with 80% to 95% found just once. Every one of the patients relapsed after autologous stem cell transplantation (brentuximab vedotin exposure was variable). Each best response was a complete response, a partial response or progressive disease. The source is a human donor with classical Hodgkin lymphoma. The sequences come from peripheral blood mononuclear cells (PBMCs), collected at baseline.

Here the CDR3 reads CASSLVGGVTYEQYF. The CDR3 nucleotides read TGTGCCAGCAGCTTAGTTGGCGGGGTAACCTACGAGCAGTACTTC. V usage is TRBV7-9 and J usage is TRBJ2-7, with TRBD2 as a possible D gene (6 bases). The germline V and J ends were trimmed by 1 base and 2 bases, with 12 bases remaining between them. This CDR3 spans 15 amino acids. The germline V gene has CDR1 SEHNR and CDR2 FQNEAQ (reference sequence).